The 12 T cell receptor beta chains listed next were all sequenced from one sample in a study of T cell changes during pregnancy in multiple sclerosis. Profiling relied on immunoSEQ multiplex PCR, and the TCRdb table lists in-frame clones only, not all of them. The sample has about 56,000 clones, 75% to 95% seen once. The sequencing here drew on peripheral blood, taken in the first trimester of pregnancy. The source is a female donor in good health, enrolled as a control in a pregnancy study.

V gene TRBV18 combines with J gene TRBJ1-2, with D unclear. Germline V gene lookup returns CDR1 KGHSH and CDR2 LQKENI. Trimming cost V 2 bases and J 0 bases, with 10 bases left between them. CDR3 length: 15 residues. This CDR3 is CASSPSEEPNYGYTF. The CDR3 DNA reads TGTGCCAGCTCACCATCAGAAGAACCTAACTATGGCTACACCTTC.

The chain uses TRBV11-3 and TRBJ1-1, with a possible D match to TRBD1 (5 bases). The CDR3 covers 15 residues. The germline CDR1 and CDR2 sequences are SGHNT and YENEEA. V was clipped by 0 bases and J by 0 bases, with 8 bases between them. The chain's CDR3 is CASSLDPGMNTEAFF. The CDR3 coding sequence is TGTGCCAGCAGCTTAGATCCAGGGATGAACACTGAAGCTTTCTTT. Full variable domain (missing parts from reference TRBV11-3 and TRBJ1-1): EAGVVQSPRYKIIEKKQPVAFWCNPISGHNTLYWYLQNLGQGPELLIRYENEEAVDDSQLPKDRFSAERLKGVDSTLKIQPAELGDSAVYLCASSLDPGMNTEAFFGQGTRLTVV.

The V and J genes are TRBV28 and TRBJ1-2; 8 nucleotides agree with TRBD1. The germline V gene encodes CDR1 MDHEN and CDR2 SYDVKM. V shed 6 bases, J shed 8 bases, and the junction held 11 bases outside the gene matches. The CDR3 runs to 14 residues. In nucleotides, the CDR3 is TGTGCCAGCAGCCAACCCGGGACAGGAATGGGCTACACCTTC. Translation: CASSQPGTGMGYTF.

As DNA, the CDR3 is TGTGCCAGCAGCGCAGGGGGCGTTGGCTACACCTTC. As protein: CASSAGGVGYTF. The V call is TRBV27, the J call TRBJ1-2; 8 bases map to TRBD1. This CDR3 is 12 amino acids long. Germline V gene data show CDR1 as MNHEY and CDR2 as SMNVEV (reference sequence). V lost 6 bases and J lost 7; bases outside the gene matches: 4.

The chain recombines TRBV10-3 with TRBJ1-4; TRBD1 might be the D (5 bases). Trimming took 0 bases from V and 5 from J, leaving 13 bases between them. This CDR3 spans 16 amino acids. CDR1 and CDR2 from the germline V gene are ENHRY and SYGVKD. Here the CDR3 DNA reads TGTGCCATCAGTGAGTCCCTTCTCGGGGGAAATGAAAAACTGTTTTTT. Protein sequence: CAISESLLGGNEKLFF.

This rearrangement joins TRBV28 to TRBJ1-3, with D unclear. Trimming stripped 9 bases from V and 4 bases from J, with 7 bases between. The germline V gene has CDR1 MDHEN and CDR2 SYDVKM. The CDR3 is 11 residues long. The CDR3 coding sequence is TGTGCCAGTACTAACGGAAACACCATATATTTT. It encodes CASTNGNTIYF.

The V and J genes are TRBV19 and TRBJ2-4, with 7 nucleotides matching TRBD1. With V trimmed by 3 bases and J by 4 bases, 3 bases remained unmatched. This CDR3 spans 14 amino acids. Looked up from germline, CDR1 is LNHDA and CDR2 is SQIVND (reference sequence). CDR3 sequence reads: CASSISGQKNIQYF. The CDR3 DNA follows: TGTGCCAGTAGTATTTCGGGACAGAAAAACATTCAGTACTTC.

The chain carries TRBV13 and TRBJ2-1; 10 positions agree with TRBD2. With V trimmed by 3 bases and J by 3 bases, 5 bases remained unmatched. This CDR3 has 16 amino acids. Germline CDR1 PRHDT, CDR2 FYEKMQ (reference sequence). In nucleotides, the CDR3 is TGTGCCAGCAGCTTCCCCAGCGGGAGGGTCTACAATGAGCAGTTCTTC. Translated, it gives CASSFPSGRVYNEQFF.

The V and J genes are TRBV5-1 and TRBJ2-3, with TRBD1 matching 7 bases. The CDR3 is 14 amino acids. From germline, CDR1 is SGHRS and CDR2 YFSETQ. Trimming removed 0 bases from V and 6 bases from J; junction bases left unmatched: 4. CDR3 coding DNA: TGCGCCAGCAGCTTGGACAGGGGTAAGGATACGCAGTATTTT. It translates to CASSLDRGKDTQYF.

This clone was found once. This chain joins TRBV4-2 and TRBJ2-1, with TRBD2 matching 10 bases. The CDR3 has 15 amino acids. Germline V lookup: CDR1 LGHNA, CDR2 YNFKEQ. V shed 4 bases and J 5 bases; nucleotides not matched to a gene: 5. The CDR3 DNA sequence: TGTGCCAGCAGCCCTCTAGCGGGGGCCAACAATGAGCAGTTCTTC. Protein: CASSPLAGANNEQFF.

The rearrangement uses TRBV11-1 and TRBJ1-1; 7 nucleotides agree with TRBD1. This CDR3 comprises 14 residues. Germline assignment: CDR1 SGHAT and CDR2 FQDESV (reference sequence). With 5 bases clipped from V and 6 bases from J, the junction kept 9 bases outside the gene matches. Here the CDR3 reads CASSPLDRVAEAFF. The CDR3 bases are TGTGCCAGCAGCCCCCTAGACAGGGTCGCTGAAGCTTTCTTT.

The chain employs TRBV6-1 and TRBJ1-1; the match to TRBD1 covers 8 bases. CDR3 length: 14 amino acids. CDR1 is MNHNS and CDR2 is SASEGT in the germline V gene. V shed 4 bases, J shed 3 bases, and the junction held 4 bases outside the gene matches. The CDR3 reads CASSASGGDTEAFF. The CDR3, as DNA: TGTGCCAGCAGTGCATCAGGGGGCGACACTGAAGCTTTCTTT.